This T cell receptor beta chain stems from a study of vaccination and CD4 T cells after COVID-19. Overall study context: Post-COVID draws came a median approximately 94 days after diagnosis (range 35 to 161).

Treatment defined: approximately nine-day PBMC culture with coronavirus spike peptide pools or control peptides (ViraFEST assay). Prior to the COVID-19 pandemic (2011-2018), the unexposed donor's CD4+ T cells were collected. Wells that each held around 2.1 million PBMCs were cultured with 7.5 to 10 IU/ml IL-2 and approximately 9.5 ug/ml peptide pools. This clonotype was picked up a small number of times. As yet, its antigen is unknown. Oncomine TCR Beta short-read sequencing was applied to DNA from cultured CD4+ T cells. Genomic DNA extraction was carried out from cultured CD4+ T cells. TCRdb passed the PCR reads through MiXCR, listing each CDR3 protein once. In the table there are some 7,900 distinct CDR3 sequences, less than 30% of which are singletons. From germline, CDR1 is ENHRY and CDR2 SYGVKD. This CDR3 region has 15 residues. V dropped 1 base and J dropped 0 bases, with 9 bases sitting between them.

Sequencing was done on a sample of CD4+ T cells from blood, cultured in vitro. The receptor was derived from a human donor in good health. The V gene is TRBV10-3, the J gene TRBJ1-1, with D unresolved. The CDR3 sequence is CAISEWSGLNTEAFF. CDR3 DNA: TGTGCCATCAGTGAGTGGTCTGGATTGAACACTGAAGCTTTCTTT.